The present TCR beta chain was sequenced within a study of blood T cells in healthy people across ages. On the study more broadly: About one barcoded beta molecule was captured per two T cells (by template switching).

Every sample gave at least 6 micrograms of total RNA when it was extracted. CDR1 and CDR2 (germline): SGHRS, YFSETQ. This CDR3 is built from 15 residues. This clonotype was detected only a few times. Its cognate antigen is unknown. General observations from the study: Naive T cell percentage strongly correlated with TCR beta diversity. Older age coincided with a roughly linear decline in TCR beta diversity per million T cells.

Alongside a J-beta primer mix, a sample-barcoded 5' primer served in a second PCR lasting roughly 7 to 11 cycles. TCRdb reanalysed the 5' RACE reads using MiXCR and keeps one entry per CDR3 protein. This table holds around 750,000 distinct CDR3 sequences, roughly 50% found once. Specimen: blood. The clonotype was recovered from an elderly man in good health. J is TRBJ2-5 and V is TRBV5-1; TRBD1 matches at 7 bases. The J call may be mistaken, given a closer DNA end match to TRBJ2-7. CDR3 in DNA: TGCGCCAGCAGCTTGGGAGGAGGCAGGGGGAACGAGCAGTACTTC. Protein product: CASSLGGGRGNEQYF.